The clone carrying this T cell receptor (beta chain) was detected ten times or more. CDR1 and CDR2 (germline): MRHNA, SNTAGT. The CDR3 spans 15 residues. V gave up 6 bases and J gave up 7 bases; unmatched junction bases: 11. The data were taken from a study of CD4 and CD8 cells across lung adenocarcinoma regions. TCRdb fed the PCR reads into MiXCR, producing one record per CDR3 protein. In the table there are over 10,000 distinct CDR3 sequences, roughly 56% of which are singletons. The receptor's source is a female donor with lung adenocarcinoma. The CD4 and CD8 labels of this study may be unreliable. Sequences were obtained from CD8+ T cells from the margin of a lung tumor. This chain connects TRBV6-4 to TRBJ1-2; 10 bases line up with TRBD1. CDR3 sequence (DNA): TGTGCCAGCAGCTTCGGACAGGGGGGTGTCGGTGGCTACACCTTC. It codes for CASSFGQGGVGGYTF.